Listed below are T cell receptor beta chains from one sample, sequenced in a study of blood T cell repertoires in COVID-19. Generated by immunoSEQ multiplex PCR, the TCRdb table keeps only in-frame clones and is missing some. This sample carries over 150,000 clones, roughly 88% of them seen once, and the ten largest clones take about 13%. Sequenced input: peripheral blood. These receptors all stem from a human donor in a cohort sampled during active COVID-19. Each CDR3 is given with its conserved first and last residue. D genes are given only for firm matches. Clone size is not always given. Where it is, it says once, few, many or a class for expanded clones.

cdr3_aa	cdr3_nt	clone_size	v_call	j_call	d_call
CASSPRSGLNNEQFF	TGTGCCAGCAGCCCCCGTAGCGGCCTCAACAATGAGCAGTTCTTC	-	TRBV28	TRBJ2-1	-
CASRTGDEQYF	TGTGCCAGCAGGACAGGGGACGAGCAGTACTTC	-	TRBV7-9	TRBJ2-7	TRBD1
CASSRRQGGNTEAFF	TGTGCCAGCAGCCGGAGACAGGGCGGGAACACTGAAGCTTTCTTT	-	TRBV28	TRBJ1-1	TRBD1
CASRLRRAAYNEQFF	TGTGCCAGCAGGTTGAGGAGGGCCGCATACAATGAGCAGTTCTTC	-	TRBV28	TRBJ2-1	-
CASGHPGQGETQYF	TGTGCTAGTGGTCACCCGGGACAGGGTGAGACCCAGTACTTC	-	TRBV12-5	TRBJ2-5	TRBD1
CASSGRGLTNEKLFF	TGTGCCAGCTCTGGCCGGGGTTTGACTAATGAAAAACTGTTTTTT	-	TRBV2	TRBJ1-4	-
CASSQVTDTQYF	TGTGCCAGCTCCCAGGTCACAGATACGCAGTATTTT	-	TRBV18	TRBJ2-3	-
CSVYNTGGRTYEQYF	TGCAGCGTCTATAATACAGGGGGACGGACCTACGAGCAGTACTTC	-	TRBV29-1	TRBJ2-7	TRBD1
CASSKGQGREKLFF	TGCGCCAGCAGCAAAGGACAGGGAAGGGAAAAACTGTTTTTT	-	TRBV5-1	TRBJ1-4	TRBD1
CASRPGQTTDTQYF	TGTGCCAGTAGACCGGGACAGACCACAGATACGCAGTATTTT	once	TRBV19	TRBJ2-3	TRBD1
CASTWTSWETQYF	TGTGCCAGCACCTGGACTAGTTGGGAGACCCAGTACTTC	-	TRBV2	TRBJ2-5	TRBD2
CASSPYADTEAFF	TGTGCCAGCAGTCCCTACGCGGACACTGAAGCTTTCTTT	-	TRBV27	TRBJ1-1	-
CASSFRLRGAGGYTF	TGTGCCAGCAGTTTTAGGCTGCGGGGGGCGGGCGGCTACACCTTC	-	TRBV28	TRBJ1-2	-
CASSRGEGDTQYF	TGTGCCAGCAGTCGAGGGGAGGGAGATACGCAGTATTTT	-	TRBV27	TRBJ2-3	TRBD2
CASSPGGTENTQYF	TGTGCCAGCAGCCCCGGGGGGACGGAAAATACGCAGTATTTT	-	TRBV11-3	TRBJ2-3	TRBD2
CASKRDTNTGELFF	TGCGCCAGCAAAAGGGACACTAACACCGGGGAGCTGTTTTTT	few	TRBV5-1	TRBJ2-2	-
CASSKVSGVSTDTQYF	TGTGCCAGTAGTAAAGTGTCGGGGGTCAGCACAGATACGCAGTATTTT	-	TRBV19	TRBJ2-3	-
CASSVLGGAGEKLFF	TGCGCCAGCAGCGTGTTAGGGGGCGCGGGAGAAAAACTGTTTTTT	-	TRBV5-1	TRBJ1-4	TRBD1
CASSYSDKGHGELFF	TGTGCCAGCAGTTACTCCGATAAGGGGCACGGGGAGCTGTTTTTT	-	TRBV6-5	TRBJ2-2	-
CASRVGDASTDTQYF	TGTGCCAGCAGAGTCGGGGATGCCAGCACAGATACGCAGTATTTT	-	TRBV2	TRBJ2-3	-
CASSLSPRGQPQHF	TGTGCCAGCAGTTTATCCCCGCGGGGTCAGCCCCAGCATTTT	-	TRBV28	TRBJ1-5	-
CASTAHQYNEQFF	TGTGCCAGCACAGCGCACCAATACAATGAGCAGTTCTTC	-	TRBV2	TRBJ2-1	-
CATSNGEIDTQYF	TGTGCCACCAGTAACGGGGAAATAGATACGCAGTATTTT	-	TRBV24-1	TRBJ2-3	-
CASSPRQGGAGANVLTF	TGTGCCAGCTCACCAAGGCAGGGAGGAGCTGGGGCCAACGTCCTGACTTTC	-	TRBV18	TRBJ2-6	-
CASSLHPGLAGYEQFF	TGTGCCAGCAGTCTCCACCCGGGACTAGCGGGGTATGAGCAGTTCTTC	-	TRBV6-4	TRBJ2-1	TRBD2
CASSKDSTQETQYF	TGTGCCAGCAGTAAGGACAGTACTCAAGAGACCCAGTACTTC	-	TRBV28	TRBJ2-5	-
CASSLLTALPLATNEKLFF	TGTGCCAGCAGCTTATTGACAGCCTTGCCTCTTGCAACTAATGAAAAACTGTTTTTT	-	TRBV7-9	TRBJ1-4	-
CASSNEGRGSGELFF	TGTGCCAGTAGCAACGAAGGTAGAGGCTCCGGGGAGCTGTTTTTT	once	TRBV2	TRBJ2-2	-
CASSTGLAGDNEQFF	TGTGCCAGCAGCACGGGACTAGCGGGAGACAATGAGCAGTTCTTC	-	TRBV5-4	TRBJ2-1	TRBD2
CASSQRWYGSGANVLTF	TGTGCCAGCAGCCAGCGTTGGTATGGTTCGGGGGCCAACGTCCTGACTTTC	-	TRBV3-1/TRBV3-2	TRBJ2-6	-
CASSQDRDRTTDTQYF	TGCGCCAGCAGCCAAGACCGGGACAGAACCACAGATACGCAGTATTTT	-	TRBV4-1	TRBJ2-3	TRBD1
CASSVDGGSFDEQYF	TGTGCCAGCAGCGTAGATGGCGGGAGCTTTGACGAGCAGTACTTC	-	TRBV9	TRBJ2-7	TRBD2
CASSLSGQLFEQYF	TGCGCCAGCAGCTTGTCGGGACAGTTATTCGAGCAGTACTTC	-	TRBV5-1	TRBJ2-7	TRBD1
CASTVQSHSYNEQFF	TGTGCCAGCACGGTACAGTCTCACTCCTACAATGAGCAGTTCTTC	-	TRBV6-6	TRBJ2-1	-
CATSDFRQMNTGELFF	TGTGCCACCAGTGATTTTAGACAGATGAACACCGGGGAGCTGTTTTTT	-	TRBV24-1	TRBJ2-2	-
CASSLGQEYEQYF	TGTGCCAGCAGCTTAGGACAGGAGTACGAGCAGTACTTC	many	TRBV11-2	TRBJ2-7	-
CASSSQGSGNQPQHF	TGTGCCAGCAGTTCACAGGGCTCGGGCAATCAGCCCCAGCATTTT	-	TRBV28	TRBJ1-5	-
CASSPTGEPANTGELFF	TGTGCCAGCAGTCCTACAGGGGAGCCGGCGAACACCGGGGAGCTGTTTTTT	-	TRBV25-1	TRBJ2-2	TRBD1
CASSPDRVGVYEQYF	TGCGCCAGCAGCCCCGACAGGGTGGGGGTCTACGAGCAGTACTTC	-	TRBV4-1	TRBJ2-7	TRBD1
CASSEFSGRNQPQHF	TGTGCCAGCAGTGAATTCTCGGGGAGAAATCAGCCCCAGCATTTT	-	TRBV2	TRBJ1-5	-
CASSPTLGGQKLFF	TGTGCCAGCAGCCCCACTCTAGGGGGACAAAAACTGTTTTTT	-	TRBV5-6	TRBJ1-4	-
CASSTRGGYTF	TGTGCCAGCAGCACCAGGGGTGGCTACACCTTC	-	TRBV7-2	TRBJ1-2	-
CASSVYANGNTIYF	TGTGCCAGCAGCGTATATGCGAACGGAAACACCATATATTTT	once	TRBV9	TRBJ1-3	-
CAWSPHGTYGYTF	TGTGCCTGGAGTCCCCATGGGACTTATGGCTACACCTTC	-	TRBV30	TRBJ1-2	-
CASSGRVVSYNSPLHF	TGTGCCAGCAGTGGCAGGGTAGTCTCCTATAATTCACCCCTCCACTTT	-	TRBV6-6	TRBJ1-6	-
CASSDGSSGNTGELFF	TGTGCCAGCAGTGACGGTAGTAGCGGAAACACCGGGGAGCTGTTTTTT	-	TRBV2	TRBJ2-2	-
CATTDRANQPQHF	TGTGCCACTACTGACAGGGCCAATCAGCCCCAGCATTTT	-	TRBV6-5	TRBJ1-5	TRBD1
CASSFPFPPGGPAPVQFF	TGTGCCAGCAGCTTTCCCTTTCCGCCGGGAGGACCCGCTCCTGTCCAGTTCTTC	-	TRBV7-6	TRBJ2-1	TRBD2
CASSVLALQETQYF	TGTGCCAGCAGTGTTCTAGCGCTCCAAGAGACCCAGTACTTC	-	TRBV25-1	TRBJ2-5	-
CASSPERQNYEQYF	TGTGCCAGCAGCCCGGAACGACAGAACTACGAGCAGTACTTC	once	TRBV7-9	TRBJ2-7	-
CASSVGESSYEQYF	TGTGCCAGCAGCGTAGGGGAAAGCTCCTACGAGCAGTACTTC	-	TRBV5-6	TRBJ2-7	-